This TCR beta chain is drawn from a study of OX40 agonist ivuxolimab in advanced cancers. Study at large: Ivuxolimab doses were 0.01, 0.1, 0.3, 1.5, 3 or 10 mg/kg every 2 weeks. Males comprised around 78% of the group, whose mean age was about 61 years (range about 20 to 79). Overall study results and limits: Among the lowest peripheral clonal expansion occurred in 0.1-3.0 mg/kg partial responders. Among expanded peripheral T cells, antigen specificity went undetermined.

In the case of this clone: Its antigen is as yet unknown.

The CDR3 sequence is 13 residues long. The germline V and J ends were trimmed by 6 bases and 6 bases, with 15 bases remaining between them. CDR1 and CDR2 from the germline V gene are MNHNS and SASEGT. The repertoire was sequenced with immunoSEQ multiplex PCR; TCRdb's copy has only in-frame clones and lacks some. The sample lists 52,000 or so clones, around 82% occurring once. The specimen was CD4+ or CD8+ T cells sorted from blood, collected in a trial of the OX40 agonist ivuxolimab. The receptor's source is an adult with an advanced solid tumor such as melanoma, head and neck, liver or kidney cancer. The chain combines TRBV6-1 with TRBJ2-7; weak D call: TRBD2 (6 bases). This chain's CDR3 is CASRAGILGEQYF. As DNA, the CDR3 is TGTGCCAGCAGGGCGGGAATATTAGGCGAGCAGTACTTC.